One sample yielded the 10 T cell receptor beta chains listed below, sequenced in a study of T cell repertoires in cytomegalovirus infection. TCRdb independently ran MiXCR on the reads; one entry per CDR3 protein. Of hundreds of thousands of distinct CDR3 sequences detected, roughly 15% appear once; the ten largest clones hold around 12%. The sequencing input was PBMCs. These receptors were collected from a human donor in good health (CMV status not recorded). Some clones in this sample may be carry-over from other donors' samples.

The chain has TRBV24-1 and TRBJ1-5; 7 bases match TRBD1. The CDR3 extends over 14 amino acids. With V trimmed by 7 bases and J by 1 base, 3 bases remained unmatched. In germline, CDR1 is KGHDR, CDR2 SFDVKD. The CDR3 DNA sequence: TGTGCCACCAGCGGACAGGCGAGCAATCAGCCCCAGCATTTT. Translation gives CATSGQASNQPQHF.

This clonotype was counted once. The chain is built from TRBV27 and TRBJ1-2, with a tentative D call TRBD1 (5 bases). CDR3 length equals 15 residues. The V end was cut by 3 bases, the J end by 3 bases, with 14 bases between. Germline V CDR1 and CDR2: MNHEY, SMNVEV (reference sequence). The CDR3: CASSLGEAGHYGYTF. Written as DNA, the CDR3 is TGTGCCAGCAGTTTGGGCGAGGCAGGGCACTATGGCTACACCTTC.

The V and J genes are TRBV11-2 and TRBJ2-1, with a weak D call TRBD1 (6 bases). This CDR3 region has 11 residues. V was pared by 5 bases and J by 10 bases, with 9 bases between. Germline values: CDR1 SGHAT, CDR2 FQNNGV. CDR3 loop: CASSIGQEQFF. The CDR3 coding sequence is TGTGCCAGCAGCATAGGACAGGAGCAGTTCTTC.

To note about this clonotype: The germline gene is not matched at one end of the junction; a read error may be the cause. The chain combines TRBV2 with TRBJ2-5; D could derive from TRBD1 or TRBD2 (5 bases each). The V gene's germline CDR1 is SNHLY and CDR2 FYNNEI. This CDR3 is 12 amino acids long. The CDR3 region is CASSEGTETQYF. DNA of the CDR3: TGTGCCAGCAGCGAAGGGACGGAGACCCAGTACTTC.

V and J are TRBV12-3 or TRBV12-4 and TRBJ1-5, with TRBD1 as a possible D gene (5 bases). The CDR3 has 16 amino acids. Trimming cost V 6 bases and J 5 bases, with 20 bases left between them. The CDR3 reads CASSPRGGLGDQPQHF. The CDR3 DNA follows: TGTGCCAGCAGCCCTCGGGGGGGTCTCGGGGATCAGCCCCAGCATTTT.

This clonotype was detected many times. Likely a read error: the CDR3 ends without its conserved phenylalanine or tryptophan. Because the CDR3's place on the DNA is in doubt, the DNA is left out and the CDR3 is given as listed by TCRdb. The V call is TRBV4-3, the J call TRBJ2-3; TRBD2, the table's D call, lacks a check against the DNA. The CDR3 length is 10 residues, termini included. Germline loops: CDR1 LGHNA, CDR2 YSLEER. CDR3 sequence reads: CASSQGTSGG.

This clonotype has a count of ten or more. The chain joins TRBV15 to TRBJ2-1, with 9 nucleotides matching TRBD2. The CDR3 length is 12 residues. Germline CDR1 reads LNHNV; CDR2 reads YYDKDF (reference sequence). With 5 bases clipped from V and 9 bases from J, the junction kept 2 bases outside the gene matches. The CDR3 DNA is TGTGCCACCAGCCTGACTAGCGGTGAGCAGTTCTTC. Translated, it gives CATSLTSGEQFF.

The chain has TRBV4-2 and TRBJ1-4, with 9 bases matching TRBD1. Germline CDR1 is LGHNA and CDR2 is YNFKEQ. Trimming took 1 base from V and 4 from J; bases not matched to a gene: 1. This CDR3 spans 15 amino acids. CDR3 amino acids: CASSQGDRDNEKLFF. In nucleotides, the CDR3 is TGTGCCAGCAGCCAAGGGGACAGGGATAATGAAAAACTGTTTTTT.

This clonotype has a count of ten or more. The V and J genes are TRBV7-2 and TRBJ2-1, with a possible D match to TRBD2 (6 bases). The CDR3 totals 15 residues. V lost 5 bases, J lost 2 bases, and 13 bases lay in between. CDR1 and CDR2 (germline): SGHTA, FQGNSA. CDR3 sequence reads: CASSRGGFAYNEQFF. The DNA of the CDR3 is TGTGCCAGCAGCCGTGGGGGGTTTGCCTACAATGAGCAGTTCTTC.

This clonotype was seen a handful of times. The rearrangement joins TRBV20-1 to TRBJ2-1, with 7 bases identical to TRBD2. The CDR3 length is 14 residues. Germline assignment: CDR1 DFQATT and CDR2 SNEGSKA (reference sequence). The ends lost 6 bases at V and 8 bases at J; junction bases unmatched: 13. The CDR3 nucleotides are TGCAGTGCCATTAGACCCGAGGGACTACATGAGCAGTTCTTC. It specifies CSAIRPEGLHEQFF.